This TCR beta chain was recovered during a study of blood T cell repertoires in COVID-19. The overall study: Collection of acute and convalescent COVID-19 samples took place in the United States, Italy and Spain. Sources were T cells, B-cell-depleted T cells, or PBMCs; the material itself was cDNA or gDNA.

Authors' processing steps: Reference gene primer amplification gave nucleated cell count estimates. Some clones are missing from TCRdb's copy, which holds only in-frame ones; the method was immunoSEQ multiplex PCR. That table supplies the V and J calls and clone size; D and trimming were determined from the DNA. The table has about 250,000 clones, around 86% seen once. The V gene's germline CDR1 is SQVTM and CDR2 ANQGSEA. J lost 0 bases, V lost 3 bases, and 3 bases had no gene match. CDR3 size: 14 residues. V gene TRBV29-1 combines with J gene TRBJ2-7; 9 nucleotides align to TRBD1. The source of this sequence is a woman aged 35 to 49 who had recovered from COVID-19. Sequencing was done on a sample of peripheral blood. For the CDR3, the DNA is TGCAGCGTTGATAGGGGACAGGGCTCCTACGAGCAGTACTTC. It encodes CSVDRGQGSYEQYF.